This TCR beta chain is drawn from a study of T-cell memory formation after mild COVID-19. Regarding the study as a whole: Still unconfirmed is whether the second-wave clones peaking on day 37 recognized SARS-CoV-2. Contracting clones, day 15 to 85, had balanced CD4/CD8, and later expanders favored CD4+.

Germline V lookup: CDR1 SGHRS, CDR2 YFSETQ. The CDR3 sequence is 14 residues long. With 3 bases clipped from V and 5 bases from J, the junction kept 5 bases outside the gene matches. UMIs and sample barcodes were carried by the TCR alpha and TCR beta cDNA libraries that 5'RACE produced using constant-segment primers. TCRdb processed the 5' RACE reads anew with MiXCR; each CDR3 protein has one entry. The table has roughly 150,000 distinct CDR3 sequences, around 15% seen once; the top ten hold around an eighth. About this clonotype itself: Its antigen is unidentified.

This chain joins TRBV5-1 and TRBJ1-1; 9 bases match TRBD1. Sequencing was performed on PBMCs or a T cell subset sorted from them (not recorded which). This clonotype originated in an adult woman who had mild COVID-19 (a few samples of this study predate the infection). Cell type and time point are not known. The CDR3 sequence is CASSWGTGKTEAFF. DNA of the CDR3: TGCGCCAGCAGCTGGGGGACAGGGAAGACTGAAGCTTTCTTT.